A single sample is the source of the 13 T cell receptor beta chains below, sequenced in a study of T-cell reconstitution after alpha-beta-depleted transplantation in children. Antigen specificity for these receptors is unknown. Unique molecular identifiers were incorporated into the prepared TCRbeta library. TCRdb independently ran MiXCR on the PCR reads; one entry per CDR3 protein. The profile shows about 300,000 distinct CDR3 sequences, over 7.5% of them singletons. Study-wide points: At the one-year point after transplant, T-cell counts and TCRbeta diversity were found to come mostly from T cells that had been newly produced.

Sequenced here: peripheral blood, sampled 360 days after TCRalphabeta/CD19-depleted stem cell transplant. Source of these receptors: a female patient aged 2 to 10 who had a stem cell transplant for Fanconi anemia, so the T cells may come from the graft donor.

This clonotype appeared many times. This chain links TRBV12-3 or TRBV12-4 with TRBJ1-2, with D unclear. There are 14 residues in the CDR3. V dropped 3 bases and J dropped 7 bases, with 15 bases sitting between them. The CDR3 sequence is CASSFPGGSGGYTF. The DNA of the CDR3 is TGTGCCAGCAGTTTCCCGGGCGGGAGCGGTGGCTACACCTTC.

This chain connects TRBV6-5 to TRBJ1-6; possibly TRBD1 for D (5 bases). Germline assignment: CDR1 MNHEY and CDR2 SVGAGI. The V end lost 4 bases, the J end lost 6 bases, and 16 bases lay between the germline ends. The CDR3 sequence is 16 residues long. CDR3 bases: TGTGCCAGCAGTTCTGGGACCGCGAGTATTAATTCACCCCTCCACTTT. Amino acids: CASSSGTASINSPLHF.

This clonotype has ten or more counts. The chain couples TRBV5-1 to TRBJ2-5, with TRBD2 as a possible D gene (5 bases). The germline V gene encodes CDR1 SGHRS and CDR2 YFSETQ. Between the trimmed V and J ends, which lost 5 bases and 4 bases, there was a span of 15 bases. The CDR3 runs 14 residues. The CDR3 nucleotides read TGCGCCAGCAGAGAGCTAGCCGAGGGAGAGACCCAGTACTTC. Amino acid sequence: CASRELAEGETQYF.

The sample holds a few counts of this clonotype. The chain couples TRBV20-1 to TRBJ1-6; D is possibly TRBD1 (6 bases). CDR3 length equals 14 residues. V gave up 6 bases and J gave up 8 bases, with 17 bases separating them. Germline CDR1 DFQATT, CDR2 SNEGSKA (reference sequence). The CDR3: CSAATGPLDSPLHF. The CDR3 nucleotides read TGCAGTGCCGCAACAGGGCCCCTGGATTCACCCCTCCACTTT.

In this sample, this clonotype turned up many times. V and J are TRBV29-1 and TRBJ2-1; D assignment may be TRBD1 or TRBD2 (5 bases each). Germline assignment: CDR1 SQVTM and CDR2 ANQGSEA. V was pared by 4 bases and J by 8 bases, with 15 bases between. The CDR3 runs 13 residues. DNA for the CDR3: TGCAGCGTTGGGGGGTTGGTTGGCGATGAGCAGTTCTTC. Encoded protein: CSVGGLVGDEQFF.

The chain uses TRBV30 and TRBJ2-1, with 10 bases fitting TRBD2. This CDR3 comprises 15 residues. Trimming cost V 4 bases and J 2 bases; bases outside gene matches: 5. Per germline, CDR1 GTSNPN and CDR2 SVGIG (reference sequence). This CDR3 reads CAWKERGGAYNEQFF. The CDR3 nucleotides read TGTGCCTGGAAAGAGCGGGGGGGTGCCTACAATGAGCAGTTCTTC.

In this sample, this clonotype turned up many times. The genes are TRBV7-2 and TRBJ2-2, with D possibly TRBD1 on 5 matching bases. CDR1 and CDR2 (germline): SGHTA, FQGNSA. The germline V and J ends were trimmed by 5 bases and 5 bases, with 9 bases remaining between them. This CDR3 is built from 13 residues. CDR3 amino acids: CASSRRVTGELFF. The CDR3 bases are TGTGCCAGCAGCCGCAGGGTTACCGGGGAGCTGTTTTTT.

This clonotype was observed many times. CDR3 sequence: CASWGFGRNNEQFF. The CDR3 DNA reads TGTGCCAGCTGGGGTTTTGGAAGGAACAATGAGCAGTTCTTC. This chain links TRBV18 with TRBJ2-1, with D unresolved. The V and J ends lost 7 bases and 5 bases respectively, with 15 bases between them. The CDR3 contains 14 residues. From germline, CDR1 is KGHSH and CDR2 LQKENI.

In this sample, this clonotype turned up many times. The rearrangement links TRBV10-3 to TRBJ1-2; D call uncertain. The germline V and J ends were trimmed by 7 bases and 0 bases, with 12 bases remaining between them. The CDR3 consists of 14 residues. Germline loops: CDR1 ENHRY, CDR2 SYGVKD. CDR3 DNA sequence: TGTGCCATCACCGAAGGGCAAGCTAACTATGGCTACACCTTC. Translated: CAITEGQANYGYTF.

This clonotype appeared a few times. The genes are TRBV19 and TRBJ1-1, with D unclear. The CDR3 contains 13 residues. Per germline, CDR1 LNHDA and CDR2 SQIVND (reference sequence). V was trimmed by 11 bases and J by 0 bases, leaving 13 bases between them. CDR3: CAPPNPMNTEAFF. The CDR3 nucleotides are TGTGCCCCCCCGAACCCCATGAACACTGAAGCTTTCTTT.

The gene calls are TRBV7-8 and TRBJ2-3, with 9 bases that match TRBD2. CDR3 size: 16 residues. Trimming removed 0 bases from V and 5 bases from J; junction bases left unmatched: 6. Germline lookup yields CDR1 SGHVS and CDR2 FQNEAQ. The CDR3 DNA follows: TGTGCCAGCAGCTTAGCGCGCGGGGGGGCCCTAGATACGCAGTATTTT. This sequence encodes CASSLARGGALDTQYF. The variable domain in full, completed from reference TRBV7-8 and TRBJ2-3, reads GAGVSQSPRYKVAKRGQDVALRCDPISGHVSLFWYQQALGQGPEFLTYFQNEAQLDKSGLPSDRFFAERPEGSVSTLKIQRTQQEDSAVYLCASSLARGGALDTQYFGPGTRLTVL.

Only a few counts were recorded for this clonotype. The CDR3 loop reads CASSPRYPDYEQYF. The CDR3 coding sequence is TGTGCCAGCAGCCCCCGCTACCCAGACTACGAGCAGTACTTC. This chain uses TRBV12-3 or TRBV12-4 with TRBJ2-7; D uncertain. V was shortened by 6 bases and J by 3 bases, with 15 bases between the two germline ends. There are 14 residues in the CDR3.

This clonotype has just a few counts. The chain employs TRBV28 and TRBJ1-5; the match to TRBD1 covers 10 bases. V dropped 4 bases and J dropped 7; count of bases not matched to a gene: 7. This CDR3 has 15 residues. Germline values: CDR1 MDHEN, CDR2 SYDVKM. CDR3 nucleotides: TGTGCCAGCAGTTACCGGACAGGGGGTGGGCAGCCCCAGCATTTT. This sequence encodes CASSYRTGGGQPQHF.